A selection of T cell receptor beta chains follows, all from one sample in a study of T cell repertoires in cytomegalovirus infection. TCRdb reanalysed the reads using MiXCR and keeps one entry per CDR3 protein. Among roughly 310,000 distinct CDR3 sequences listed, 29% were seen once. These TCRs' antigens remain unknown. The sample here was cultured PBMCs, taken from culture after CMV antigen stimulation. The receptors here all came from a human donor in good health (CMV status not recorded). Some clones in this sample may be carry-over from other donors' samples. CDR3s include the opening cysteine and the closing phenylalanine or tryptophan. Fields, in order: J gene, V gene, D gene, clone size, CDR3 DNA, CDR3 protein. The D gene is left open where the match is weak. Not all rows give a size; the values are once, few, many and, for expanded clones, a class.

TRBJ1-2	TRBV20-1	NA	once	TGCAGTGCTAGCCCCTTGTCACAGGGAAACTATGGCTACACCTTC	CSASPLSQGNYGYTF
TRBJ2-7	TRBV10-3	NA	few	TGTGCCACCGGAGGGGGGGGGGCCATTTACGAGCAGTACTTC	CATGGGGAIYEQYF
TRBJ1-2	TRBV19	NA	NA	TGTGCCAGTAGTATGGGGGGATACTATGGCTACACCTTC	CASSMGGYYGYTF
TRBJ1-5	TRBV4-1	NA	few	TGTGCCAGCAGCCAAGAGATCGATGGATTTCAGCCCCAGCATTTT	CASSQEIDGFQPQHF
TRBJ2-3	TRBV7-8	NA	many	TGTGCCAGCAGCTTAATCATGGGTAGGAGCACAGATACGCAGTATTTT	CASSLIMGRSTDTQYF
TRBJ1-6	TRBV25-1	NA	NA	TGTGCCAGCAGTGATATGACCGCGGCACCCCTCCACTTT	CASSDMTAAPLHF
TRBJ1-5	TRBV9	NA	many	TGTGCCAGCAGCGGGACGGGACGGCACAATCAGCCCCAGCATTTT	CASSGTGRHNQPQHF
TRBJ1-6	TRBV6-1	NA	NA	TGTGCCAGCAGTGGGACATCTGGGAGGAATTCACCCCTCCACTTT	CASSGTSGRNSPLHF
TRBJ1-1	TRBV4-1	TRBD1	few	TGCGCCAGCAGCAAAAAGGGACAGGGATCTTCGAACACTGAAGCTTTCTTT	CASSKKGQGSSNTEAFF
TRBJ2-7	TRBV7-2	NA	NA	TGTGCCAGCAGCTTAGCCGGGACCCAACTCTCCTACGAGCAGTACTTC	CASSLAGTQLSYEQYF
TRBJ1-1	TRBV7-8	TRBD1	once	TGTGCCAGCAGCTTAAGAGGACAGGGTACTCGGGACACTGAAGCTTTCTTT	CASSLRGQGTRDTEAFF
TRBJ2-7	TRBV7-8	TRBD2	many	TGTGCCAGCAGCTTAGTTAGTTTAGGGACTAGCGCTTACGAGCAGTACTTC	CASSLVSLGTSAYEQYF
TRBJ2-7	TRBV10-3	NA	few	TGTGCCATCAGGGCCGACGGGCTAGACGAGCAGTACTTC	CAIRADGLDEQYF
TRBJ2-7	TRBV19	TRBD1	NA	TGTGCCAGTATCGACGGACAGGGGGCAAACCACGAGCAGTACTTC	CASIDGQGANHEQYF
TRBJ1-6	TRBV7-3	NA	NA	TGTGCCAGCAGCAGGGACGGTGATTCACCCCTCCACTTT	CASSRDGDSPLHF
TRBJ2-5	TRBV7-2	TRBD2	few	TGTGCCAGCAGCTTGGAGTCGGGAGCGGGGGGAAGGGAGACCCAGTACTTC	CASSLESGAGGRETQYF
TRBJ1-5	TRBV12-3/TRBV12-4	NA	NA	TGTGCCAGCAGTTTAGGCCAGTCCACCAGCAATCAGCCCCAGCATTTT	CASSLGQSTSNQPQHF
TRBJ1-1	TRBV7-8	NA	few	TGTGCCAGCAGCTTCCCCGATTTTGGGACAAGAGTGAACACTGAAGCTTTCTTT	CASSFPDFGTRVNTEAFF
TRBJ2-6	TRBV7-2	NA	few	TGTGCCAGCAGCTTAAGGCGGGACAGGGCCAACGTCCTGACTTTC	CASSLRRDRANVLTF
TRBJ2-5	TRBV6-6	TRBD2	NA	TGTGCCAGCAGTCCACACAGGACTAGCGGGGTACAAGAGACCCAGTACTTC	CASSPHRTSGVQETQYF
TRBJ1-1	TRBV6-1	NA	once	TGTGCCAGCACTAGACAGAACACTGAAGCTTTCTTT	CASTRQNTEAFF
TRBJ2-1	TRBV20-1	NA	NA	TGCAGTGCTGAGGAGGGAACAAACAATGAGCAGTTCTTC	CSAEEGTNNEQFF
TRBJ1-5	TRBV28	NA	NA	TGTGCCAGCAGTTTACGAGGTCTAAGACGGGGCAATCAGCCCCAGCATTTT	CASSLRGLRRGNQPQHF
TRBJ1-5	TRBV7-8	TRBD1	many	TGTGCCAGCAGCCTATCCGGGACAGGTGCTGGACGGCCCCAGCATTTT	CASSLSGTGAGRPQHF
TRBJ1-5	TRBV18	TRBD1	few	TGTGCCAGCTCACCGAGTCAGGGGGTCAATCAGCCCCAGCATTTT	CASSPSQGVNQPQHF
TRBJ2-1	TRBV6-5	NA	many	TGTGCCAGCAGTTACGCCGGGATCAATGAGCAGTTCTTC	CASSYAGINEQFF
TRBJ2-1	TRBV4-2	NA	NA	TGTGCCAGCAGCCAAGTATGGAGCGCGCCCAAACCTGAGCAGTTCTTC	CASSQVWSAPKPEQFF
TRBJ1-2	TRBV19	NA	few	TGTGCCAGTACCTGGGCCGGAGGGGGACGGATCTATGGCTACACCTTC	CASTWAGGGRIYGYTF
TRBJ2-7	TRBV19	TRBD2	NA	TGTGCCAGTAGTGCCCGACTAGCGGGGACCTACGAGCAGTACTTC	CASSARLAGTYEQYF
TRBJ2-5	TRBV6-6	TRBD2	NA	TGTGCCAGCAGTTTCTCCAGACTAGCGGGTGGGGAGACCCAGTACTTC	CASSFSRLAGGETQYF
TRBJ1-1	TRBV4-1	TRBD1	NA	TGCGCCAGCAGCCAAGATTCCCGGGACAGGGGTTTGAACACTGAAGCTTTCTTT	CASSQDSRDRGLNTEAFF
TRBJ2-3	TRBV7-8	TRBD2	many	TGTGCCAGCAGCTTAGGGCGGGGGGACTCAGATACGCAGTATTTT	CASSLGRGDSDTQYF
TRBJ2-7	TRBV28	NA	NA	TGTGCCAGCAGCTGGACAGCCTACGAGCAGTACTTC	CASSWTAYEQYF
TRBJ2-6	TRBV20-1	NA	few	TGCAGTGCCCGGCCGGGCGGCTCCTCTGGGGCCAACGTCCTGACTTTC	CSARPGGSSGANVLTF
TRBJ2-3	TRBV2	NA	few	TGTGCCAGCAGTGAAAGGGTCTTTAGCACAGATACGCAGTATTTT	CASSERVFSTDTQYF
TRBJ1-4	TRBV7-2	NA	many	TGTGCCAGCAGCGGGACTCATAAGGGTGAAAAACTGTTTTTT	CASSGTHKGEKLFF
TRBJ2-3	TRBV10-3	TRBD2	few	TGTGCCATCAGTGAGGAGCGGGGTAGCACAGATACGCAGTATTTT	CAISEERGSTDTQYF
TRBJ1-5	TRBV24-1	NA	NA	TGTGCCACCGGCGAGGGGATCGGTCAGCCCCAGCATTTT	CATGEGIGQPQHF
TRBJ2-7	TRBV4-2	TRBD1	few	TGTGCCAGCAGCTCAAACATTGGGACAGGGATTAGAACCTACGAGCAGTACTTC	CASSSNIGTGIRTYEQYF
TRBJ2-1	TRBV7-9	TRBD2	few	TGTGCCAGCAGCTTAGGGACTAGCGGGAGGAGAAGGGGAGATGAGCAGTTCTTC	CASSLGTSGRRRGDEQFF
TRBJ2-7	TRBV2	NA	NA	TGTGCCAGCAGGGCGACGGAATCCTACGAGCAGTACTTC	CASRATESYEQYF
TRBJ1-6	TRBV6-5	TRBD1	NA	TGTGCCAGCAGTACCAGACAGGGGAATTCACACCTCCACTTT	CASSTRQGNSHLHF
TRBJ2-5	TRBV7-2	NA	few	TGTGCCAGCAGATTTACCGGAGAGACCCAGTACTTC	CASRFTGETQYF
TRBJ2-7	TRBV28	TRBD2	NA	TGTGCCAGCAGTTTCCAGCGGGAGGCGAGCTCCTACGAGCAGTACTTC	CASSFQREASSYEQYF
TRBJ2-7	TRBV25-1	TRBD2	few	TGTGCCAGCAGTGAGGCTAGCGGGAGGGTCGGCGAGCAGTACTTC	CASSEASGRVGEQYF
TRBJ2-7	TRBV5-5	TRBD1	NA	TGTGCCAGCAGCTTGATGGGACAGGGCTACGAGCAGTACTTC	CASSLMGQGYEQYF
TRBJ1-2	TRBV7-9	NA	NA	TGTGCCAGCAGCTTTGGACAGCCCAAATCTAACTATGGCTACACCTTC	CASSFGQPKSNYGYTF
TRBJ1-1	TRBV13	TRBD1	NA	TGTGCCAGCAGCCGGTCGGACAGGGAAGCTTTCTTT	CASSRSDREAFF